This TCR beta chain was sequenced for a study of T cell responses to AZD1222 COVID-19 vaccine. Study conclusions and caveats: Nearly half of unique spike-specific TCRs reportedly avoided B.1.351 and B.1.1.7 mutated regions. A rise in Spike-specific TCR breadth and depth followed two AZD1222 doses.

Using immunoSEQ multiplex PCR, the repertoire was profiled, and TCRdb retains in-frame clones only, with some absent. The sample lists roughly 110,000 clones, roughly 90% occurring once. Remarks on this clone: What it recognizes is unknown.

The sequence derives from an adult in good health. Material: peripheral blood, obtained on day 0 of AZD1222 vaccination.

The CDR3 spells CASSFRRELYEQYF. For the CDR3, the DNA is TGTGCCAGCAGCTTTCGGCGGGAGCTCTACGAGCAGTACTTC. V is TRBV11-2 and J is TRBJ2-7, with TRBD2 identical over 7 bases. Germline CDR1 and CDR2: SGHAT and FQNNGV. Losses at the gene ends were 3 bases for V and 3 bases for J; bases not matched to a gene: 5. This CDR3 spans 14 amino acids. The whole variable domain, filled in from reference TRBV11-2 and TRBJ2-7, reads EAGVAQSPRYKIIEKRQSVAFWCNPISGHATLYWYQQILGQGPKLLIQFQNNGVVDDSQLPKDRFSAERLKGVDSTLKIQPAKLEDSAVYLCASSFRRELYEQYFGPGTRLTVT.